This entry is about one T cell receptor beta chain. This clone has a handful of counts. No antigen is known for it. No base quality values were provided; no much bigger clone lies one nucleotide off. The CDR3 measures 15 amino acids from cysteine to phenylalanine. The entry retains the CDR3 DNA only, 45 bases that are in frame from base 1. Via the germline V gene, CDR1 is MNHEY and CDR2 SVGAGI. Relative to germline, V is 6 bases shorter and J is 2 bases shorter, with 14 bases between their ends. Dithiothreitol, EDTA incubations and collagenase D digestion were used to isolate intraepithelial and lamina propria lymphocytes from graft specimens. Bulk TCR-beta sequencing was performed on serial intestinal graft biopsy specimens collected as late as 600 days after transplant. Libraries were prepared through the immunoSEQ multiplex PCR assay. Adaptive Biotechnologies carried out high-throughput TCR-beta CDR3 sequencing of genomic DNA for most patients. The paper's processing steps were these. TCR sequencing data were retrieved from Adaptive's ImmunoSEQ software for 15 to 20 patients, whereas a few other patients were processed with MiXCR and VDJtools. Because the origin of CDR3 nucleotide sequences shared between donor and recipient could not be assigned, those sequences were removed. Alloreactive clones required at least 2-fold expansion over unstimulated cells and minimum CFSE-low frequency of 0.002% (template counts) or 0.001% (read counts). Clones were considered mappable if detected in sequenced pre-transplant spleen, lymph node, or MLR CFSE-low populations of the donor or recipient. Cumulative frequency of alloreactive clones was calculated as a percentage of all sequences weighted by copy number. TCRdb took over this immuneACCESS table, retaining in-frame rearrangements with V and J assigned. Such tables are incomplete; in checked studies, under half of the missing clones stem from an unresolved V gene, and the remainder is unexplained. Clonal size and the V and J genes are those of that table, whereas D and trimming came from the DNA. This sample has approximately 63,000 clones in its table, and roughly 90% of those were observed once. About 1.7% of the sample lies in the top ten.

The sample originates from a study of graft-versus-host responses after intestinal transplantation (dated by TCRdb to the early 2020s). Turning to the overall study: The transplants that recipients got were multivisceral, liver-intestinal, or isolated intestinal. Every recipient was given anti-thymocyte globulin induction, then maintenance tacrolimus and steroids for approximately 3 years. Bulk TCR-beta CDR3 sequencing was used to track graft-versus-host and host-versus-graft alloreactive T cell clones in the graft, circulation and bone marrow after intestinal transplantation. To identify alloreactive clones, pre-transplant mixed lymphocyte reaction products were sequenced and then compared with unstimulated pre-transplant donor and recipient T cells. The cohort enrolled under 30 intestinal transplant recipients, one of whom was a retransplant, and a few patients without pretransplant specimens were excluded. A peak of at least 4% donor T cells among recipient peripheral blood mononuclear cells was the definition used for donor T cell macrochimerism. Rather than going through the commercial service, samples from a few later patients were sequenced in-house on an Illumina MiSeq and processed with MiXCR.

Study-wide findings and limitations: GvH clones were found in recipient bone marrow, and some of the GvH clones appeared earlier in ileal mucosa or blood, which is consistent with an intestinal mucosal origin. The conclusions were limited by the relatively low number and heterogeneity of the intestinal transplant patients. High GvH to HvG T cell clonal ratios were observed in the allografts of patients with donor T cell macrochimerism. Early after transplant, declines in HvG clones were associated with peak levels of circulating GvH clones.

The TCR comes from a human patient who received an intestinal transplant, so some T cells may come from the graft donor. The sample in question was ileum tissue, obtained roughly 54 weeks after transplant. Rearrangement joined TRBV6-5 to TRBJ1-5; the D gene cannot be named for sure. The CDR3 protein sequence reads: CASRIQWDGNQPQHF. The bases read TGTGCCAGCAGGATTCAATGGGATGGCAATCAGCCCCAGCATTTT.